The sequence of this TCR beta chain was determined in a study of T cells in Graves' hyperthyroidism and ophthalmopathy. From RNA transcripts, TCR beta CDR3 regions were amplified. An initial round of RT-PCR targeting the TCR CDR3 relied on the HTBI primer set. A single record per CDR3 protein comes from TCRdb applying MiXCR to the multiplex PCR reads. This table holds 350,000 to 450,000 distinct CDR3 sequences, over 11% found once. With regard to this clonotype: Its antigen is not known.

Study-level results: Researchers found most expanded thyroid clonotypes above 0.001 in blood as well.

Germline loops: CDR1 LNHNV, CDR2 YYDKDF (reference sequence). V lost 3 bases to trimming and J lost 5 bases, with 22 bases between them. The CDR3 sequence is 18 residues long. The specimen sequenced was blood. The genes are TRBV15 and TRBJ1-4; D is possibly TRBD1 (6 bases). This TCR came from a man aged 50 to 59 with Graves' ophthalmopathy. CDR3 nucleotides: TGTGCCACCAGCAGGTCAGGGGAGGTTAGGGAGCCAAATGAAAAACTGTTTTTT. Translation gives CATSRSGEVREPNEKLFF.